The 25 T cell receptor beta chains below all came from one sample that was sequenced in a study of response to subunit inactivated influenza vaccine. MiXCR was run by TCRdb on the RT-PCR reads, yielding one entry per CDR3 protein. This table has fewer than 750,000 distinct CDR3 sequences, around 13% appearing once. The sequences come from PBMCs from blood, collected approximately 13 days after vaccination. Receptors were obtained from a man aged 50 to 60 who received an inactivated influenza vaccine.

This clonotype was seen a handful of times. The chain links TRBV7-9 to TRBJ2-3; D call uncertain. The V gene lost 5 bases and the J gene lost 6 bases, with 6 bases spanning the gap. The length of the CDR3 is 11 residues. CDR1 SEHNR and CDR2 FQNEAQ come from the germline V gene (reference sequence). CDR3 protein: CASSTRDTQYF. CDR3 DNA sequence: TGTGCCAGCAGCACTCGCGATACGCAGTATTTT.

This clonotype was seen many times. V usage is TRBV12-3 or TRBV12-4 and J usage is TRBJ1-3; D is ambiguous. The V and J ends lost 0 bases and 0 bases respectively, with 6 bases between them. The CDR3 covers 15 residues. The CDR3 bases are TGTGCCAGCAGTTTAGCCACTCCCTCTGGAAACACCATATATTTT. Protein: CASSLATPSGNTIYF.

This clonotype was found once. J is TRBJ2-4 and V is TRBV30, with D possibly being TRBD1 or TRBD2 (5 bases each). The germline V and J ends were trimmed by 2 bases and 0 bases, with 8 bases remaining between them. This CDR3 spans 14 amino acids. Per germline, CDR1 GTSNPN and CDR2 SVGIG (reference sequence). CDR3 region: CAWSRGAAKNIQYF. Here the CDR3 DNA reads TGTGCCTGGAGTCGAGGGGCAGCCAAAAACATTCAGTACTTC.

In this sample, this clonotype turned up many times. The chain has TRBV5-1 and TRBJ2-1, with TRBD2 as a possible D gene (5 bases). The CDR3 loop spans 17 amino acids. The V and J ends lost 1 base and 0 bases respectively, with 14 bases between them. Germline V CDR1 and CDR2: SGHRS, YFSETQ. This chain's CDR3 is CASSLSTGLSSYNEQFF. CDR3 DNA: TGCGCCAGCAGCTTGTCAACGGGATTGAGCTCCTACAATGAGCAGTTCTTC.

This clonotype has only a few counts. This chain connects TRBV7-9 to TRBJ2-1; 12 nucleotides align to TRBD1. This CDR3 comprises 15 residues. V trimming: 4 bases; J trimming: 7 bases; junction bases outside the gene matches: 5. From germline, CDR1 is SEHNR and CDR2 FQNEAQ (reference sequence). The DNA for the CDR3 is TGTGCCAGCAGCTCCGGGACAGGGGGCTTTAATGAGCAGTTCTTC. It yields the protein CASSSGTGGFNEQFF.

The table lists this clonotype with a few counts. The DNA for the CDR3 is TGTGCCAGCAGCCAATACAGGTTTCGGTCAGATACGCAGTATTTT. Translated: CASSQYRFRSDTQYF. V and J are TRBV3-1 and TRBJ2-3, with D tentatively TRBD1 (5 bases). The germline V gene encodes CDR1 LGHDT and CDR2 YNNKEL (reference sequence). The CDR3 totals 15 residues. The germline V and J ends were trimmed by 2 bases and 4 bases, with 13 bases remaining between them.

This clonotype appeared a few times. The chain combines TRBV30 with TRBJ1-1; D unclear. V dropped 3 bases and J dropped 8 bases, with 22 bases sitting between them. This CDR3 is 15 amino acids long. Germline lookup yields CDR1 GTSNPN and CDR2 SVGIG (reference sequence). The CDR3 DNA follows: TGTGCCTGGAGCCCCGCGGGAGTCTGGCCTCCGGAAGCTTTCTTT. Translating gives CAWSPAGVWPPEAFF. Using reference TRBV30 and TRBJ1-1 for the parts outside the CDR3, the full variable domain is SQTIHQWPATLVQPVGSPLSLECTVEGTSNPNLYWYRQAAGRGLQLLFYSVGIGQISSEVPQNLSASRPQDRQFILSSKKLLLSDSGFYLCAWSPAGVWPPEAFFGQGTRLTVV.

This clonotype was counted only a few times. The CDR3 here is CASSLDNIYGYTF. The CDR3 DNA reads TGTGCCAGCAGCTTAGATAATATCTATGGCTACACCTTC. The chain carries TRBV7-2 and TRBJ1-2; D call uncertain. Germline values: CDR1 SGHTA, CDR2 FQGNSA. The CDR3 runs to 13 residues. With 1 base removed from V and 4 bases from J, the gap between germline ends came to 7 bases.

The count of this clonotype is one. The chain combines TRBV12-3 or TRBV12-4 with TRBJ2-7; 15 bases agree with TRBD2. The V and J ends lost 6 bases and 9 bases, in that order; junction bases with no gene match: 12. The CDR3 is made up of 16 amino acids. The CDR3, as DNA: TGTGCCAGCAGCAGGACTAGCGGGAGGGCCCTCCGCGGGCAGTACTTC. It codes for CASSRTSGRALRGQYF.

This clonotype came up a few times. The rearrangement joins TRBV15 to TRBJ2-7; D unclear. The CDR3 has 15 amino acids. Looked up from germline, CDR1 is LNHNV and CDR2 is YYDKDF (reference sequence). V was shortened by 1 base and J by 1 base, with 11 bases between the two germline ends. CDR3 amino acids: CATSRGFLGSYEQYF. For the CDR3, the DNA is TGTGCCACCAGCAGAGGCTTCCTAGGTTCCTACGAGCAGTACTTC.

J is TRBJ2-2 and V is TRBV6-4; D remains ambiguous. There are 19 residues in the CDR3. The germline CDR1 and CDR2 sequences are MRHNA and SNTAGT. V was trimmed by 0 bases and J by 4 bases, leaving 21 bases between them. This CDR3 reads CASSDSTPTPHGVTGELFF. In DNA, the CDR3 is TGTGCCAGCAGTGACTCGACCCCCACCCCGCATGGGGTCACCGGGGAGCTGTTTTTT.

There are a few counts of this clonotype. The rearrangement links TRBV6-5 to TRBJ2-7; D perhaps matches TRBD2 (6 bases). Trimming removed 0 bases from V and 1 base from J, with 10 bases in between. CDR3 length: 15 amino acids. Germline CDR1 MNHEY, CDR2 SVGAGI. In DNA form, the CDR3 reads TGTGCCAGCAGTTACTCGCGCGGGACTTCCTACGAGCAGTACTTC. Encoded protein: CASSYSRGTSYEQYF.

This clonotype was observed a handful of times. The rearrangement joins TRBV19 to TRBJ2-1; D ambiguous. Per the germline V gene, CDR1 is LNHDA and CDR2 is SQIVND (reference sequence). Deletions cut 1 base from V and 7 bases from J, with 11 bases between. This CDR3 is 14 amino acids long. CDR3 loop: CASSIGSPRNEQFF. CDR3 DNA: TGTGCCAGTAGTATAGGTTCCCCCAGGAATGAGCAGTTCTTC.

This clonotype came up a few times. The genes are TRBV10-2 and TRBJ2-2; D gene unclear. Germline CDR1 is WSHSY and CDR2 is SAAADI. Between the trimmed V and J ends, which lost 3 bases and 7 bases, there was a span of 18 bases. The CDR3 has 16 amino acids. The CDR3 loop is CASSEPTAPVDGELFF. The CDR3 bases are TGCGCCAGCAGTGAACCTACAGCTCCTGTTGACGGGGAGCTGTTTTTT.

The chain has TRBV6-1 and TRBJ2-5; 10 nucleotides line up with TRBD1. The CDR3 spans 14 residues. V lost 10 bases, J lost 1 base, and 6 bases stayed unmatched. Germline V CDR1 and CDR2: MNHNS, SASEGT. In DNA form, the CDR3 reads TGTGCCACCGGACAGGGGGGATTCCAAGAGACCCAGTACTTC. This codes for CATGQGGFQETQYF.

The J gene is TRBJ1-6, the V gene TRBV11-1; D gene ambiguous. From germline, CDR1 is SGHAT and CDR2 FQDESV (reference sequence). The V end lost 3 bases, the J end lost 7 bases, and 22 bases lay between the germline ends. The CDR3 runs to 18 residues. The CDR3 loop is CASSFSVDGSGGNSPLHF. For the CDR3, the DNA is TGTGCCAGCAGCTTCTCAGTAGACGGCTCCGGAGGAAATTCACCCCTCCACTTT. The whole variable domain, remainder taken from reference TRBV11-1 and TRBJ1-6, is EAEVAQSPRYKITEKSQAVAFWCDPISGHATLYWYRQILGQGPELLVQFQDESVVDDSQLPKDRFSAERLKGVDSTLKIQPAELGDSAMYLCASSFSVDGSGGNSPLHFGNGTRLTVT.

This clonotype was observed a few times. V usage is TRBV16 and J usage is TRBJ2-3; a possible D gene is TRBD1 (6 bases). Germline V lookup: CDR1 KGHSY, CDR2 FQNENV. Trimming removed 4 bases at V and 6 bases at J, with 14 bases between. The CDR3 sequence is 14 residues long. The CDR3 DNA sequence: TGTGCCAGCAGCCTCGACCTCAGGGGTGATACGCAGTATTTT. Its translation: CASSLDLRGDTQYF.

The chain has TRBV11-2 and TRBJ2-7; weak D call: TRBD2 (5 bases). CDR3 length: 15 amino acids. Germline V lookup: CDR1 SGHAT, CDR2 FQNNGV. V lost 1 base, J lost 3 bases, and 13 bases lay in between. The CDR3 protein is CASSLVSRGHYEQYF. The CDR3 DNA reads as TGTGCCAGCAGCTTAGTGTCCCGCGGGCACTACGAGCAGTACTTC.

The V call is TRBV5-1, the J call TRBJ2-3; possible D gene TRBD2, 5 bases. Germline V lookup: CDR1 SGHRS, CDR2 YFSETQ. The CDR3 extends over 16 amino acids. V was shortened by 2 bases and J by 2 bases, with 15 bases between the two germline ends. The CDR3 DNA follows: TGCGCCAGCAGCTTTGTATTAGCGTCCCCCACAGATACGCAGTATTTT. Protein product: CASSFVLASPTDTQYF.

J is TRBJ2-3 and V is TRBV6-1; 8 bases align to TRBD2. Germline V gene sequence: CDR1 MNHNS, CDR2 SASEGT. The CDR3 is 16 amino acids. V was clipped by 0 bases and J by 3 bases; unmatched bases: 5. CDR3 sequence (DNA): TGTGCCAGCAGTGAAGCGCTTGGCGGGGGGACAGATACGCAGTATTTT. It codes for CASSEALGGGTDTQYF.

The J gene is TRBJ2-7, the V gene TRBV11-2, with unresolved D. The V gene lost 0 bases and the J gene lost 0 bases, with 9 bases spanning the gap. Germline V gives CDR1 SGHAT, CDR2 FQNNGV. The CDR3 has 15 residues. CDR3 coding DNA: TGTGCCAGCAGCTTAGAGGCCTATGTCTCCTACGAGCAGTACTTC. Protein product: CASSLEAYVSYEQYF.

This clonotype was seen only a few times. The chain recombines TRBV6-2 or TRBV6-3 with TRBJ2-7; 9 nucleotides match TRBD1. CDR1 and CDR2 from the germline V gene are MNHEY and SVGEGT. The length of the CDR3 is 16 residues. V gave up 5 bases and J gave up 1 base; unmatched junction bases: 9. In DNA, the CDR3 is TGTGCCAGCAGTACCCAAAGGACAGGGGCATCCTACGAGCAGTACTTC. This gives the protein CASSTQRTGASYEQYF.

The V and J genes are TRBV5-1 and TRBJ1-3; D is unclear. V lost 1 base and J lost 0, with 11 bases in between. The CDR3 has 16 residues. Germline V lookup: CDR1 SGHRS, CDR2 YFSETQ. This chain's CDR3 is CASSLTNGFSGNTIYF. CDR3 nucleotide sequence: TGCGCCAGCAGCTTGACTAACGGATTCTCTGGAAACACCATATATTTT.

This clonotype was seen a few times. The CDR3 reads CASSRSGTTGDTQYF. Written as DNA, the CDR3 is TGCGCCAGCAGCAGGAGCGGCACGACGGGAGATACGCAGTATTTT. V is TRBV5-1 and J is TRBJ2-3, with D perhaps matching TRBD2 (5 bases). The germline gives CDR1 SGHRS, CDR2 YFSETQ. The CDR3 is 15 amino acids. Between the trimmed V and J ends, which lost 4 bases and 5 bases, there was a span of 17 bases.

This chain links TRBV7-2 with TRBJ2-5; a possible D gene is TRBD1 (6 bases). The CDR3 extends over 15 amino acids. Trimming left V 1 base short and J 4 bases short, with 13 bases between. Looked up from germline, CDR1 is SGHTA and CDR2 is FQGNSA. CDR3 loop: CASSLDRVRAETQYF. CDR3 sequence (DNA): TGTGCCAGCAGCTTAGACAGGGTTAGGGCAGAGACCCAGTACTTC.